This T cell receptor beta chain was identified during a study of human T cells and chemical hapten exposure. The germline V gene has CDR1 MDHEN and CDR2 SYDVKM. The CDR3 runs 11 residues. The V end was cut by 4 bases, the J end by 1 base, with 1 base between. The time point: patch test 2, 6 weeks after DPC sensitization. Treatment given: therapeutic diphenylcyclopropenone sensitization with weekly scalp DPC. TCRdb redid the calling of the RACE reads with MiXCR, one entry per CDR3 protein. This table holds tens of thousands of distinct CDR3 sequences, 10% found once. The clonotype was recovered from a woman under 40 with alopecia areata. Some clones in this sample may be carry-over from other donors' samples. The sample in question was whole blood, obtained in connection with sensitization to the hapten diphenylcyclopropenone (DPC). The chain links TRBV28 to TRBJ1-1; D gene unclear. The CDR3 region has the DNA TGTGCCAGCAGTTGGAACACTGAAGCTTTCTTT. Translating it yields CASSWNTEAFF.